The rows below give T cell receptor beta chains drawn from one sample of a study of cytomegalovirus exposure and HLA in healthy donors. The method was immunoSEQ multiplex PCR; TCRdb's version includes in-frame clones alone and lacks a portion of them. The repertoire holds 200,000 or so clones, with approximately 82% as singletons. Input material: PBMCs. The source of these receptors is a man younger than 35 in good health and CMV-seronegative. CDR3s include the opening cysteine and the closing phenylalanine or tryptophan. D genes are given only for firm matches. Some rows have no size entry. The others give once, few or many, or a class for an expanded clone.

>-|TRBJ2-5|TRBV11-2|-
TGTGCCAGCAGTAAGACTCCGGCCCCCGAGGAGACCCAGTACTTC
CASSKTPAPEETQYF
>-|TRBJ2-5|TRBV7-9|TRBD2
TGTTCCAGCAGCTTTTCGCTAGCGGGATCGCGAGAGACCCAGTACTTC
CSSSFSLAGSRETQYF
>-|TRBJ2-1|TRBV6-5|-
TGTGCCAGCAGTGACGGGACTTACAATGAGCAGTTCTTC
CASSDGTYNEQFF
>-|TRBJ2-7|TRBV4-1|TRBD2
TGCGCCAGCAGCCAAGAGCCTAGCGGGAGGGCCTTGGCGTACGAGCAGTACTTC
CASSQEPSGRALAYEQYF
>-|TRBJ2-2|TRBV9|TRBD2
TGTGCCAGCAGCCCGGGGGGTGGGGGGGAGCTGTTTTTT
CASSPGGGGELFF
>-|TRBJ2-7|TRBV4-2|-
TGTGCCAGCAGCCAAGGGACATCCGAGCAGTACTTC
CASSQGTSEQYF
>-|TRBJ2-7|TRBV4-1|TRBD2
TGCGCCAGTCGGCAGGGACTAGCGGAATACGAGCAGTACTTC
CASRQGLAEYEQYF
>-|TRBJ2-5|TRBV9|-
TGTGCCAGCAGCTCTCCCTCCCAAGAGACCCAGTACTTC
CASSSPSQETQYF
>few|TRBJ2-5|TRBV4-2|TRBD2
TGTGCCAGCAGCCGGAGGCTGGGACTAGCGGGAGCGGAGACCCAGTACTTC
CASSRRLGLAGAETQYF
>once|TRBJ1-1|TRBV29-1|TRBD1
TGCAGCCTAACAGGGGACACTGAAGCTTTCTTT
CSLTGDTEAFF
>-|TRBJ1-6|TRBV6-5|-
TGTGCCAGCAGTTTAAGTAGTGCCTATAATTCACCCCTCCACTTT
CASSLSSAYNSPLHF
>-|TRBJ2-7|TRBV6-5|TRBD2
TGTGCCAGCAGTTACGGGACTAGCGGCGAGCAGTACTTC
CASSYGTSGEQYF
>-|TRBJ1-1|TRBV7-3|-
TGTGCCAGCAGCCCCCGACAAGTCCGAACTGCTTTCTTT
CASSPRQVRTAFF
>-|TRBJ2-1|TRBV6-4|TRBD1
TGTGCCAGGCAAAATGGGACAGGGGGCGCGATTGAGCAGTTCTTC
CARQNGTGGAIEQFF
>-|TRBJ2-5|TRBV7-3|TRBD2
TGTGCCAGCAGCTCCACTAGCGGGAGAAGGGAAGAGACCCAGTACTTC
CASSSTSGRREETQYF
>-|TRBJ2-7|TRBV28|TRBD1
TGTGCCAGCAGTTTGGGACAGGGGGGATACCTTTGGCAGTACTTC
CASSLGQGGYLWQYF
>-|TRBJ2-1|TRBV30|-
TGTGCCTGGAGGGTTTTAAGCCATGAGCAGTTCTTC
CAWRVLSHEQFF
>-|TRBJ2-1|TRBV19|-
TGTGCCAGTAGTCCCTCCGGGACAACCTACAATGAGCAGTTCTTC
CASSPSGTTYNEQFF
>-|TRBJ2-3|TRBV5-1|TRBD2
TGCGCCAGCAGCCCGACTAGCGGGAGGAGAGATACGCAGTATTTT
CASSPTSGRRDTQYF
>-|TRBJ2-7|TRBV6-1|-
TGTGCCAGCAGACGGACTCCTCCGCGGACCTACGAGCAGTACTTC
CASRRTPPRTYEQYF
>-|TRBJ1-2|TRBV6-5|-
TGTGCCAGCAGATCGAGCAGGTTAGCTAACTATGGCTACACCTTC
CASRSSRLANYGYTF
>few|TRBJ2-2|TRBV7-3|-
TGTGCCAGCAGCCGACTTCTAGGGGCAGAGCTGTTTTTT
CASSRLLGAELFF
>-|TRBJ2-5|TRBV7-9|-
TGTGCCAGCAGCCCCTCGGGGGGCGGTGAGACCCAGTACTTC
CASSPSGGGETQYF
>-|TRBJ2-3|TRBV4-1|TRBD2
TGCGCCAGCAGCCAACCGACTAGCGGGAGGGCCGTAGATACGCAGTATTTT
CASSQPTSGRAVDTQYF
>-|TRBJ2-1|TRBV7-3|TRBD1
TGTGCCAGCAGCTTAAATCGGGACAGGTCACACCTTGGTGAGCAGTTCTTC
CASSLNRDRSHLGEQFF
>few|TRBJ2-7|TRBV6-1|-
TGTGCCAGCAGTGAAGCGCTGGGCAGGGTGTACGAGCAGTACTTC
CASSEALGRVYEQYF
>-|TRBJ1-5|TRBV2|TRBD1
TGTGCCAGCAAGTTAGACAGGGGCGGTCAGCCCCAGCATTTT
CASKLDRGGQPQHF
>-|TRBJ1-1|TRBV6-5|-
TGTGCCAGCAATTTGTGGCAGGGGAACACTGAAGCTTTCTTT
CASNLWQGNTEAFF
>-|TRBJ1-4|TRBV30|-
TGTGCCTGGAGGCTGACAGCAACTAATGAAAAACTGTTTTTT
CAWRLTATNEKLFF
>few|TRBJ2-3|TRBV12-5|TRBD2
TGTGCTAGTGGCAAAGGACTAGCCGGTACAGATACGCAGTATTTT
CASGKGLAGTDTQYF
>-|TRBJ1-2|TRBV4-1|TRBD1
TGCGCCAGCAGCCAAGATGTTTTGACAGGGACCTATGGCTACACCTTC
CASSQDVLTGTYGYTF
>-|TRBJ2-1|TRBV6-1|TRBD2
TGTGCCAGCAGTGGGCTAGCGGGAGTCTCCTACAATGAGCAGTTCTTC
CASSGLAGVSYNEQFF
>-|TRBJ1-5|TRBV9|-
TGTGCCAGCAGCGTAGGGGGAGGTCAGCCCCAGCATTTT
CASSVGGGQPQHF
>-|TRBJ1-2|TRBV19|-
TGTGCCAGTAGTATCGACGGAGTCTATGGCTACACCTTC
CASSIDGVYGYTF
>-|TRBJ2-5|TRBV4-1|TRBD2
TGCGCCAGCAGCCCTAGCGGTCAAGAGACCCAGTACTTC
CASSPSGQETQYF
>few|TRBJ1-1|TRBV28|TRBD1
TGTGCCAGCAGTGGGACAGTGAACACTGAAGCTTTCTTT
CASSGTVNTEAFF
>-|TRBJ2-1|TRBV7-3|TRBD1
TGTGCCAGCAGCGAGGACAGGGGGGGCTACAATGAGCAGTTCTTC
CASSEDRGGYNEQFF
>-|TRBJ2-6|TRBV7-6|-
TGTGCCAGCACCTACAGGGGGGCCAACGTCCTGACTTTC
CASTYRGANVLTF
>-|TRBJ2-5|TRBV7-9|-
TGTGCCAGCAGCCCTGACACCGAGACCCAGTACTTC
CASSPDTETQYF
>-|TRBJ2-1|TRBV9|-
TGTGCCAGCAGCGTAGTAGGGAGCGATGAGCAGTTCTTC
CASSVVGSDEQFF
>few|TRBJ1-3|TRBV6-5|-
TGTGCCAGCATTGGGGGGGCGTCATGGAACACCATATATTTT
CASIGGASWNTIYF
>-|TRBJ2-1|TRBV11-2|-
TGTGCCAGCAGTTCAACGCAGGGGAATGAGCAGTTCTTC
CASSSTQGNEQFF
>-|TRBJ1-1|TRBV19|TRBD1
TGTGCCAGTAGTGTGGGACAGGGACCCACTGAAGCTTTCTTT
CASSVGQGPTEAFF
>-|TRBJ1-5|TRBV27|TRBD1
TGTGCCAGCAGTCCGAACAGGGGGCGATTTCGCAATCAGCCCCAGCATTTT
CASSPNRGRFRNQPQHF
>once|TRBJ2-3|TRBV7-3|TRBD1
TGTGCCAGCAGCTACCGGGACAGGGGTTTGGGTACGCAGTATTTT
CASSYRDRGLGTQYF
>few|TRBJ1-2|TRBV2|-
TGTGCCAGCAGTGAGGGCACCTACTATGGCTACACCTTC
CASSEGTYYGYTF
>-|TRBJ1-1|TRBV5-1|TRBD1
TGCGCCAGCAGCTCCCGGACAGGGGGCCACACTGAAGCTTTCTTT
CASSSRTGGHTEAFF
>-|TRBJ2-7|TRBV5-6|TRBD2
TGTGCCAGCAGCTGGGACCGTGGGACTAGCGTAGACGAGCAGTACTTC
CASSWDRGTSVDEQYF
>-|TRBJ2-2|TRBV19|TRBD2
TGTGCCAGTAGAGGACTAGCGGGAGGGGCCGGGGAGCTGTTTTTT
CASRGLAGGAGELFF